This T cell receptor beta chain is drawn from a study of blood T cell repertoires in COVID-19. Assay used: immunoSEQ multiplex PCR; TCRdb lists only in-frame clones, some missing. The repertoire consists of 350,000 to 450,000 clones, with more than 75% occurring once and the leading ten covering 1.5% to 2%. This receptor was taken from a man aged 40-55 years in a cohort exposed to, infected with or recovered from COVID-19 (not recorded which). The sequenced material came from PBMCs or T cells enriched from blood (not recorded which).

CDR3 loop: CSASIPTGNYGYTF. The CDR3 nucleotides are TGCAGCGCCTCGATTCCTACAGGGAACTATGGCTACACCTTC. V usage is TRBV29-1 and J usage is TRBJ1-2, with a weak D call TRBD1 (6 bases). This CDR3 contains 14 residues. The ends were cut back, 7 bases at V and 2 bases at J, with 17 bases in the middle. CDR1 SQVTM and CDR2 ANQGSEA come from the germline V gene. The full variable domain, in which reference TRBV29-1 and TRBJ1-2 provide the parts outside the CDR3, is SAVISQKPSRDICQRGTSLTIQCQVDSQVTMMFWYRQQPGQSLTLIATANQGSEATYESGFVIDKFPISRPNLTFSTLTVSNMSPEDSSIYLCSASIPTGNYGYTFGSGTRLTVV.